Following are 8 T cell receptor beta chains from one sample sequenced in a study of cytomegalovirus exposure and HLA in healthy donors. Researchers ran the PCR with 60 Vbeta and 13 Jbeta primers. Profiling relied on immunoSEQ multiplex PCR, and the TCRdb table lists in-frame clones only, not all of them. Its table lists 180,000 or so clones. The sample was PBMCs. The source of these receptors is a boy younger than 18 in good health and CMV-seronegative.

The chain couples TRBV20-1 to TRBJ2-1; TRBD1 aligns across 7 bases. Germline assignment: CDR1 DFQATT and CDR2 SNEGSKA (reference sequence). The CDR3 has 11 amino acids. V gave up 5 bases and J gave up 10 bases; unmatched junction bases: 5. In DNA form, the CDR3 reads TGCAGTGCTCTTAGGACAGGCGAGCAGTTCTTC. Encoded protein: CSALRTGEQFF.

The chain is built from TRBV11-3 and TRBJ1-2; D may be TRBD1 (6 bases). The CDR3 is 13 amino acids. Germline loops: CDR1 SGHNT, CDR2 YENEEA. Between the trimmed V and J ends, which lost 2 bases and 8 bases, there was a span of 12 bases. The CDR3 reads CASSLTSGVGYTF. The CDR3 DNA reads as TGTGCCAGCAGCTTAACGTCAGGGGTCGGCTACACCTTC.

V and J are TRBV25-1 and TRBJ1-1, with D possibly TRBD1 on 5 matching bases. The CDR3 has 13 residues. CDR1 is MGHDK, CDR2 SYGVNS, per germline. The V end lost 6 bases, the J end lost 4 bases, and 12 bases lay between the germline ends. The chain's CDR3 is CASSAGRFTEAFF. The CDR3 bases are TGTGCCAGCAGCGCGGGACGGTTCACTGAAGCTTTCTTT.

The rearrangement uses TRBV29-1 and TRBJ1-1; no firm D call. Between the trimmed V and J ends, which lost 4 bases and 9 bases, there was a span of 24 bases. The CDR3 covers 15 residues. Germline assignment: CDR1 SQVTM and CDR2 ANQGSEA. The CDR3 DNA reads as TGCAGCGTTGTGGGCTCGGCAGCTTTACCTCTTAAAGCTTTCTTT. Translated: CSVVGSAALPLKAFF.

The chain employs TRBV7-6 and TRBJ2-1; D is unresolved. The V and J ends lost 5 bases and 7 bases respectively, with 15 bases between them. This CDR3 has 14 residues. CDR1 is SGHVS and CDR2 is FNYEAQ in the germline V gene. The CDR3 loop reads CASSLGNSGNEQFF. The DNA of the CDR3 is TGTGCCAGCAGCCTAGGGAACTCAGGTAATGAGCAGTTCTTC.

This chain joins TRBV19 and TRBJ1-1; no clear D gene. The V gene's germline CDR1 is LNHDA and CDR2 SQIVND (reference sequence). Trimming left V 1 base short and J 0 bases short, with 9 bases between. CDR3 length: 15 amino acids. This CDR3 is CASSIGGSMNTEAFF. CDR3 nucleotide sequence: TGTGCCAGTAGTATAGGTGGCTCCATGAACACTGAAGCTTTCTTT.

The chain is built from TRBV4-1 and TRBJ1-3, with a tentative D call TRBD1 (6 bases). V dropped 0 bases and J dropped 2 bases, with 11 bases sitting between them. Germline assignment: CDR1 MGHRA and CDR2 YSYEKL. The CDR3 loop spans 16 amino acids. CDR3: CASSQDTGIAGNTIYF. The CDR3 nucleotides read TGCGCCAGCAGCCAAGACACAGGGATCGCTGGAAACACCATATATTTT.

This chain uses TRBV30 with TRBJ1-2; D gene uncertain. The V gene's germline CDR1 is GTSNPN and CDR2 SVGIG (reference sequence). This CDR3 contains 12 residues. Trimming stripped 4 bases from V and 4 bases from J, with 10 bases between. CDR3 sequence: CAWTPSGYGYTF. DNA of the CDR3: TGTGCCTGGACCCCCTCCGGCTATGGCTACACCTTC.